The 11 T cell receptor beta chains below all came from one sample that was sequenced in a study of regulatory T cells in long-lasting Graves disease. Time point defined: persistent/refractory GD, antithyroid drugs over 5 years with positive TRAb. The authors made the TCR library using RNA they extracted from PBMCs. Building the TCR beta libraries relied on iRepertoire HTBI primers, and CDR3 regions underwent Arm-PCR. TCRdb analysed the multiplex PCR reads with MiXCR anew, one entry per CDR3 protein. The sample has more than 650,000 distinct CDR3 sequences, around 30% seen once; the top ten hold around 42%. Sequencing used peripheral blood mononuclear cells (PBMCs), obtained when the disease was refractory, from a patient treated with antithyroid drugs. The receptors originated from a female donor with Graves disease.

The CDR3 reads CASSPPTQGETQYF. As DNA, the CDR3 is TGCGCCAGCAGCCCACCTACTCAGGGAGAGACCCAGTACTTC. This chain joins TRBV5-1 and TRBJ2-5; TRBD1 is a possible D gene (5 bases). The CDR3 extends over 14 amino acids. V shed 4 bases and J shed 4 bases, with 14 bases lying between them. Looked up from germline, CDR1 is SGHRS and CDR2 is YFSETQ.

A word on this clonotype: One end of the junction fails to match germline, which may point to a read error. The chain recombines TRBV20-1 with TRBJ1-5; D ambiguous. The CDR3 consists of 12 residues. Germline-derived CDR1 and CDR2 are DFQATT and SNEGSKA (reference sequence). The CDR3 sequence: CSASDGNQPRHF. CDR3 DNA sequence: TGCAGTGCCTCGGACGGAAATCAGCCCCGGCATTTT.

The V and J genes are TRBV3-1 and TRBJ1-2; 8 nucleotides align to TRBD1. Germline V gene data show CDR1 as LGHDT and CDR2 as YNNKEL (reference sequence). The CDR3 is made up of 15 amino acids. The junction had 5 bases not matched to a gene; V was cut back by 3 bases and J by 2 bases. For the CDR3, the DNA is TGTGCCAGCAGCCATTCCCCAGGGGGCAACTATGGCTACACCTTC. This codes for CASSHSPGGNYGYTF. Looking up the rest from reference TRBV3-1 and TRBJ1-2 gives the full variable domain: DTAVSQTPKYLVTQMGNDKSIKCEQNLGHDTMYWYKQDSKKFLKIMFSYNNKELIINETVPNRFSPKSPDKAHLNLHINSLELGDSAVYFCASSHSPGGNYGYTFGSGTRLTVV.

This chain links TRBV27 with TRBJ2-7; possibly TRBD2 for D (5 bases). Trimming cost V 5 bases and J 0 bases, with 14 bases left between them. The CDR3 is 15 residues long. In germline, CDR1 is MNHEY, CDR2 SMNVEV (reference sequence). CDR3 region: CASSLRGLVSYEQYF. The CDR3 bases are TGTGCCAGCAGTCTTCGGGGTCTCGTCTCCTACGAGCAGTACTTC.

This clonotype has only a few counts. The rearrangement joins TRBV27 to TRBJ1-4, with 7 nucleotides matching TRBD1. The ends lost 2 bases at V and 8 bases at J; junction bases unmatched: 5. CDR3 length: 14 residues. CDR1 is MNHEY, CDR2 SMNVEV, per germline (reference sequence). CDR3 region: CASSLRQGWEKLFF. CDR3 coding DNA: TGTGCCAGCAGTTTACGACAGGGTTGGGAAAAACTGTTTTTT. Full variable domain (rest looked up from reference TRBV27 and TRBJ1-4): EAQVTQNPRYLITVTGKKLTVTCSQNMNHEYMSWYRQDPGLGLRQIYYSMNVEVTDKGDVPEGYKVSRKEKRNFPLILESPSPNQTSLYFCASSLRQGWEKLFFGSGTQLSVL.

This sequence joins TRBV20-1 and TRBJ1-2; 8 bases are shared with TRBD1. Germline V gene data show CDR1 as DFQATT and CDR2 as SNEGSKA (reference sequence). This CDR3 has 11 amino acids. V gave up 8 bases and J gave up 8 bases; unmatched junction bases: 7. The chain's CDR3 is CSSVGTGGYTF. As DNA, the CDR3 is TGCAGTTCAGTCGGGACAGGCGGCTACACCTTC.

This clonotype turned up a few times. The chain carries TRBV6-2 or TRBV6-3 and TRBJ1-2; 7 positions agree with TRBD1. This CDR3 contains 14 residues. V shed 5 bases, J shed 3 bases, and the junction held 6 bases outside the gene matches. The germline V gene encodes CDR1 MNHEY and CDR2 SVGEGT. The CDR3 sequence: CASSEGGQHYGYTF. Written as DNA, the CDR3 is TGTGCCAGCAGTGAAGGGGGACAGCACTATGGCTACACCTTC.

This chain uses TRBV9 with TRBJ1-1; 12 nucleotides align to TRBD1. Unmatched junction bases numbered 9, after V lost 4 bases and J lost 2 bases. The germline gives CDR1 SGDLS, CDR2 YYNGEE. This CDR3 has 17 residues. The CDR3 protein is CASSSPGTGGHNTEAFF. In DNA, the CDR3 is TGTGCCAGCAGCTCACCCGGGACAGGGGGCCATAACACTGAAGCTTTCTTT.

This clonotype was observed a handful of times. The J gene is TRBJ1-1, the V gene TRBV6-1, with D possibly being TRBD1 (5 bases). The CDR3 contains 13 residues. Germline V gene sequence: CDR1 MNHNS, CDR2 SASEGT. Trimming took 4 bases from V and 7 from J, leaving 13 bases between them. CDR3 DNA: TGTGCCAGCAGTGTCGGGGGGAGGGATGAAGCTTTCTTT. Its protein product is CASSVGGRDEAFF.

The rearrangement links TRBV11-2 to TRBJ2-1; TRBD2 aligns across 10 bases. This CDR3 is built from 15 residues. The ends lost 0 bases at V and 10 bases at J; junction bases unmatched: 6. Germline V CDR1 and CDR2: SGHAT, FQNNGV. The chain's CDR3 is CASSLDLAGAGEQFF. The CDR3 nucleotides read TGTGCCAGCAGCTTAGATCTAGCGGGAGCTGGAGAGCAGTTCTTC.

J is TRBJ1-1 and V is TRBV20-1, with D maybe TRBD1 (5 bases). Trimming removed 3 bases at V and 5 bases at J, with 25 bases between. Germline CDR1 and CDR2: DFQATT and SNEGSKA (reference sequence). CDR3 length: 17 amino acids. CDR3 amino acids: CSARPVGGGRLGTEAFF. The CDR3, as DNA: TGCAGTGCTAGGCCGGTGGGGGGTGGGAGGCTCGGAACTGAAGCTTTCTTT.